The rows below give T cell receptor beta chains drawn from one sample of a study of blood T cell repertoires in COVID-19. Some clones are missing from TCRdb's copy, which holds only in-frame ones; the method was immunoSEQ multiplex PCR. The sample gives approximately 170,000 clones, about 81% of which show up once; under 13% is in the top ten. The material sequenced was peripheral blood. These receptors were collected from a human donor in a cohort sampled during active COVID-19. CDR3s include the opening cysteine and the closing phenylalanine or tryptophan. A D gene is named only where the DNA matches it firmly. Clone size, where shown, is once, few, many, or a class for clones that have expanded.

J gene	D gene	V gene	clone size	CDR3 DNA	CDR3 protein
TRBJ2-3	TRBD2	TRBV14	NA	TGTGCCAGCAGCCAAGGACTAGCGGGAGGGACAGATACGCAGTATTTT	CASSQGLAGGTDTQYF
TRBJ2-3	NA	TRBV21-1	NA	TGTGCCAGCAGCACAGGGGGAGCCAAGCCCACAGATACGCAGTATTTT	CASSTGGAKPTDTQYF
TRBJ2-7	NA	TRBV28	NA	TGTGCCAGCAGTTTGGCGACAGGTGGGCAGTACTTC	CASSLATGGQYF
TRBJ2-1	TRBD2	TRBV10-3	NA	TGTGCCACATGCCCGCGGCGGGAGAACAATGAGCAGTTCTTC	CATCPRRENNEQFF
TRBJ2-1	TRBD2	TRBV27	NA	TGTGCCAGCAGTTTGGGACTAGCGCAAGAGCAGTTCTTC	CASSLGLAQEQFF
TRBJ1-2	TRBD1	TRBV30	once	TGTGCCTGGGGCATGGGTGGAGGGGGCTTCTATGGCTACACCTTC	CAWGMGGGGFYGYTF
TRBJ2-7	TRBD2	TRBV27	NA	TGTGCCAGCAGAAAAGGACTAGCGGCCCTCCCCTCCTACGAGCAGTACTTC	CASRKGLAALPSYEQYF
TRBJ1-2	TRBD1	TRBV5-4	few	TGTGCCAGCAGCGTGGACAGGGGAGATTATGGCTACACCTTC	CASSVDRGDYGYTF
TRBJ2-1	NA	TRBV15	NA	TGTGCCACCAGCAGAGATGTAGCTTCCTACAATGAGCAGTTCTTC	CATSRDVASYNEQFF
TRBJ2-6	NA	TRBV28	NA	TGTGCCAGCAGTTTCGTAGCGGCCCCAGTCCTGACTTTC	CASSFVAAPVLTF
TRBJ2-3	TRBD2	TRBV7-3	NA	TGTGCCAGCAGCCCACGCGGAGCTAGCGGGACCACGCGCACAGATACGCAGTATTTT	CASSPRGASGTTRTDTQYF
TRBJ2-7	NA	TRBV6-4	NA	TGTGCCAGCACCCCTCAGGCCCCAAGGTACTTC	CASTPQAPRYF
TRBJ2-7	TRBD1	TRBV5-1	NA	TGCGCCAGCAGCCCGACAGGGAATTCTTACGAGCAGTACTTC	CASSPTGNSYEQYF
TRBJ1-5	TRBD1	TRBV28	NA	TGTGCCAGCAGTTTATTCGGCATGGGGACAGGGGGCAATCAGCCCCAGCATTTT	CASSLFGMGTGGNQPQHF
TRBJ1-5	NA	TRBV27	NA	TGTGCCAGCAGTTTTCGGACAGGCAATCAGCCCCAGCATTTT	CASSFRTGNQPQHF
TRBJ1-5	NA	TRBV27	few	TGTGCCAGTGGGAGGGGCCCCTATCAGCCCCAGCATTTT	CASGRGPYQPQHF
TRBJ2-7	NA	TRBV28	few	TGTGCCAGCAGTCACGCAGGGCGGTACGAGCAGTACTTC	CASSHAGRYEQYF
TRBJ2-1	TRBD2	TRBV7-2	NA	TGTGCCAGCAGCTTAGAAAGTCTAGCGGGAGGCCCCCGTGATGAGCAGTTCTTC	CASSLESLAGGPRDEQFF
TRBJ2-1	TRBD2	TRBV7-9	NA	TGTGCCAGCAGCCAGCGGGAGTTTGAGCAGTTCTTC	CASSQREFEQFF
TRBJ2-1	NA	TRBV28	NA	TGTGCCAGCAGTTTATCCGGCAGGGTGAATGAGCAGTTCTTC	CASSLSGRVNEQFF
TRBJ2-5	NA	TRBV24-1	few	TGTGCCACCAGTGACCAAGGGACGCCGGGGGCCCAGTACTTC	CATSDQGTPGAQYF
TRBJ2-2	TRBD1	TRBV28	NA	TGTGCCAGCAGTAACCGACAGGGGGATAACACCGGGGAGCTGTTTTTT	CASSNRQGDNTGELFF
TRBJ2-7	NA	TRBV27	once	TGTGCCAGCAGCTCAACAGGGCATGTTTCCTACGAGCAGTACTTC	CASSSTGHVSYEQYF
TRBJ2-3	TRBD1	TRBV7-9	NA	TGTGCCAGCAGCTCTGGACAGGTGACAGATACGCAGTATTTT	CASSSGQVTDTQYF
TRBJ2-1	TRBD2	TRBV2	NA	TGTGCCAGAGGGACTAGCGGGTATATTGGCGAGCAGTTCTTC	CARGTSGYIGEQFF
TRBJ1-3	TRBD1	TRBV6-6	NA	TGTGCCAGCAGCCGACGGACAGGTTCGAGCTCTGGAAACACCATATATTTT	CASSRRTGSSSGNTIYF
TRBJ1-1	TRBD1	TRBV7-9	once	TGTGCCAGCAGCTTAAGATCAGGGGGGCCAATGAACACTGAAGCTTTCTTT	CASSLRSGGPMNTEAFF
TRBJ2-7	NA	TRBV29-1	NA	TGCAGCGCTAGCGGCGAGACAGGGAACACCTACGAGCAGTACTTC	CSASGETGNTYEQYF
TRBJ2-2	NA	TRBV3-1/TRBV3-2	NA	TGTGCCAGCAGCCCCCACAGGTCCCCTAACACCGGGGAGCTGTTTTTT	CASSPHRSPNTGELFF
TRBJ2-5	NA	TRBV6-2/TRBV6-3	NA	TGTGCCAGCAGTTCTCAAGAGACCCAGTACTTC	CASSSQETQYF
TRBJ1-4	NA	TRBV24-1	NA	TGTGCCACCAGTGACCACAGGGCAACTAATGAAAAACTGTTTTTT	CATSDHRATNEKLFF
TRBJ1-5	TRBD1	TRBV29-1	NA	TGCAGCGTTGCGACAGGGGGCGAGTCGCGTCAGCCCCAGCATTTT	CSVATGGESRQPQHF
TRBJ2-7	NA	TRBV15	NA	TGTGCCACCAGCAGAGAAGGACAAGGCTCCTACGAGCAGTACTTC	CATSREGQGSYEQYF
TRBJ2-3	TRBD2	TRBV9	NA	TGTGCCAGCAGCCCAGGCCCCCATCCTTTTAGCGGGAGAATCGCAGATACGCAGTATTTT	CASSPGPHPFSGRIADTQYF
TRBJ2-1	TRBD2	TRBV4-1	NA	TGCGCCAGCAGCCAACCGAGCGGGAGCTCCTACAATGAGCAGTTCTTC	CASSQPSGSSYNEQFF
TRBJ2-1	TRBD2	TRBV24-1	NA	TGTGCCACCAGTGACCGAACGGCGGGGGGCGGGAACAATGAGCAGTTCTTC	CATSDRTAGGGNNEQFF